These 2 T cell receptor beta chains came from one sample sequenced in a study of T cells after yellow fever vaccination. In TCRdb, the 5' RACE reads were re-called with MiXCR into one record per CDR3 protein. Altogether 90,000 to 150,000 distinct CDR3 sequences are present, roughly 7.2% being singletons, with the ten largest covering 2.7%. The material sequenced was CD4+ T cells sorted from PBMCs, taken about 41 days after the first yellow fever vaccination. The source is a man between 18 and 35 years old who received the YFV17D yellow fever vaccine.

The chain couples TRBV4-3 to TRBJ2-5; D unresolved. Trimming removed 2 bases from V and 2 bases from J, with 6 bases in between. CDR1 and CDR2 (germline): LGHNA, YSLEER. The CDR3 runs 13 residues. The CDR3 is CASSQSRQETQYF. The CDR3 bases are TGCGCCAGCAGCCAAAGCAGGCAAGAGACCCAGTACTTC.

This clonotype has a count of ten or more. The chain uses TRBV5-1 and TRBJ1-2; D is possibly TRBD1 (5 bases). CDR3 length equals 12 residues. The ends were cut back, 4 bases at V and 4 bases at J, with 8 bases in the middle. Per germline, CDR1 SGHRS and CDR2 YFSETQ. In nucleotides, the CDR3 is TGCGCCAGCAGCGGGGACTTCTATGGCTACACCTTC. Amino acids: CASSGDFYGYTF.